The clone carrying this T cell receptor (beta chain) was detected only once. The sample is drawn from a study of blood T cell repertoires in COVID-19. Trimming stripped 4 bases from V and 7 bases from J, with 17 bases between. Germline V gene sequence: CDR1 SGHRS, CDR2 YFSETQ. There are 15 residues in the CDR3. The protocol was immunoSEQ multiplex PCR, while the TCRdb copy is restricted to in-frame clones and leaves out a portion. The table lists approximately 150,000 clones, 70% to 80% of them singletons, with more than 7% in the top ten. The sequence was collected from a woman aged 55-69 years with COVID-19, enrolled during active disease. Material for sequencing was peripheral blood. The V gene is TRBV5-1, the J gene TRBJ2-2; TRBD2 might be the D (6 bases). The CDR3 nucleotides are TGCGCCAGCAGCCCGGATGGAGGGCTGGTCGGGGAGCTGTTTTTT. Amino acids: CASSPDGGLVGELFF. Supplemented by reference TRBV5-1 and TRBJ2-2, the full variable domain reads KAGVTQTPRYLIKTRGQQVTLSCSPISGHRSVSWYQQTPGQGLQFLFEYFSETQRNKGNFPGRFSGRQFSNSRSEMNVSTLELGDSALYLCASSPDGGLVGELFFGEGSRLTVL.